These 7 T cell receptor beta chains were sequenced from one sample in a study of T cell repertoires in cytomegalovirus infection. TCRdb ran MiXCR on the reads and lists one entry per CDR3 protein. The sample holds a few hundred thousand distinct CDR3 sequences, approximately 15% seen once. The source material was CD8+ T cells from PBMCs. Every receptor here comes from a human donor in good health (CMV status not recorded). Some clones in this sample may be carry-over from other donors' samples.

A few counts support this clonotype. The chain couples TRBV7-9 to TRBJ2-7; D call uncertain. This CDR3 region has 12 residues. Looked up from germline, CDR1 is SEHNR and CDR2 is FQNEAQ (reference sequence). V dropped 3 bases and J dropped 5 bases, with 8 bases sitting between them. In DNA, the CDR3 is TGTGCCAGCAGCTTGTCTCGAGACGAGCAGTACTTC. This gives the protein CASSLSRDEQYF.

This clonotype was seen repeatedly, ten times or more. The rearrangement links TRBV28 to TRBJ2-7; tentative D call: TRBD1 (5 bases). Germline assignment: CDR1 MDHEN and CDR2 SYDVKM. The CDR3 is 13 residues long. V lost 2 bases and J lost 5, with 10 bases in between. CDR3 DNA: TGTGCCAGCAGTTTAACGGCAGGGAACGAGCAGTACTTC. Translation gives CASSLTAGNEQYF.

The chain links TRBV27 to TRBJ2-6; D is unresolved. CDR3 length: 14 amino acids. CDR1 and CDR2 (germline): MNHEY, SMNVEV (reference sequence). V shed 10 bases and J shed 0 bases, with 10 bases lying between them. The CDR3 here is CATSWTSGANVLTF. In nucleotides, the CDR3 is TGTGCCACCTCGTGGACCTCTGGGGCCAACGTCCTGACTTTC.

The chain links TRBV20-1 to TRBJ2-3; no definite D call. Germline V gives CDR1 DFQATT, CDR2 SNEGSKA (reference sequence). The CDR3 totals 15 residues. The V gene lost 1 base and the J gene lost 0 bases, with 11 bases spanning the gap. The CDR3 region is CSARASYTSTDTQYF. The CDR3 DNA sequence: TGCAGTGCTAGAGCGAGCTACACTAGCACAGATACGCAGTATTTT.

The J gene is TRBJ2-2, the V gene TRBV13; D is ambiguous. Germline assignment: CDR1 PRHDT and CDR2 FYEKMQ (reference sequence). The V end lost 5 bases, the J end lost 7 bases, and 20 bases lay between the germline ends. The CDR3 sequence is 16 residues long. CDR3 DNA: TGTGCCAGCAGCCCACATTTCTCGGTTGTTGACGGGGAGCTGTTTTTT. Protein: CASSPHFSVVDGELFF.

This clonotype was seen a few times. This chain links TRBV12-3 or TRBV12-4 with TRBJ1-5; D unclear. The CDR3 is made up of 14 amino acids. The V end lost 6 bases, the J end lost 4 bases, and 13 bases lay between the germline ends. DNA of the CDR3: TGTGCCAGCAGCTATACAGCCCTTAATCAGCCCCAGCATTTT. It encodes CASSYTALNQPQHF.

This clonotype was seen many times. The chain uses TRBV12-3 or TRBV12-4 and TRBJ2-2; 14 bases are shared with TRBD2. With V trimmed by 6 bases and J by 8 bases, 8 bases remained unmatched. The CDR3 totals 16 residues. The CDR3 loop reads CASRLTSGGETGELFF. The CDR3 nucleotides are TGTGCCAGCAGATTGACTAGCGGGGGGGAGACAGGGGAGCTGTTTTTT.